This TCR beta chain is from a study of metastatic and nonmetastatic thyroid tumors. Findings and limits, study-wide: Reports indicated that malignant thyroid tumors showed significantly higher TCR beta diversity than benign nodules did, in blood and tumor.

Per the germline V gene, CDR1 is LNHDA and CDR2 is SQIVND (reference sequence). J was trimmed by 6 bases and V by 2 bases; bases with no gene match: 8. The CDR3 has 15 amino acids. Thyroid surgery had not been preceded by any treatment in any patient. Details on this clone: Its antigen is not known.

Per the authors' pipeline: Between-group CDR3 differences, defined by clinicopathological status, yielded a distant-metastasis classifier for papillary thyroid cancer. TCRdb re-analyzed the PCR reads through MiXCR. The V and J calls shown here were made by TCRdb, not taken from the authors' results. The table records around 15,000 clones, 22% of them present only once. The V gene is TRBV19, the J gene TRBJ1-1; TRBD1 aligns across 8 bases. The source is a female donor with papillary thyroid cancer or a benign thyroid nodule (not recorded which). Some clones in this sample may be carry-over from other donors' samples. The sequenced sample consisted of adjacent normal tissue. The CDR3 loop is CASSITSQGASEAFF. The CDR3 DNA follows: TGTGCCAGTAGTATAACTTCGCAGGGGGCCTCTGAAGCTTTCTTT.